This TCR beta chain came from a study of cytomegalovirus exposure and HLA in healthy donors. In the study overall: In terms of ancestry, the Caucasian-associated cluster contained roughly 81% of the approximately 380 genotyped donors.

The PCR made use of 60 Vbeta and 13 Jbeta primers. Some clones are missing from TCRdb's copy, which holds only in-frame ones; the method was immunoSEQ multiplex PCR. The data show approximately 190,000 clones, around 82% seen once. Study-wide points: Among immune exposure information, only CMV serostatus was available. The investigators catalogued 150 to 200 TCR beta chains as cytomegalovirus-associated.

To note about this clone: As yet, its antigen is unknown.

This CDR3 comprises 14 residues. V lost 4 bases and J lost 3, with 13 bases in between. Germline CDR1 and CDR2: SGHRS and YFSETQ. This TCR derives from a woman aged 25 to 45 in good health and CMV-seropositive. The chain uses TRBV5-1 and TRBJ1-2; no clear D gene. Sequencing input: PBMCs. This CDR3 is CASSPGGGYYGYTF. DNA of the CDR3: TGCGCCAGCAGCCCTGGTGGAGGGTACTATGGCTACACCTTC.